This T cell receptor (beta chain) was recovered during a study of cytomegalovirus exposure and HLA in healthy donors. Study-wide findings and caveats: The productive fraction for most TCR beta V segments was about 87% or about 30% in an earlier analysis. Using a false discovery rate of 0.05, a later analysis showed that approximately 16,000 TCR beta sequences were associated with HLA alleles.

The study ran its PCR with 60 Vbeta and 13 Jbeta primers. Original methodology: A later analysis counted around 74 million unique TCR beta chains, 10 million to 12 million shared. Assay: immunoSEQ multiplex PCR; the TCRdb copy retains only in-frame clones and omits some. V, J and clone size are those of that table, while D and trimming were read from the DNA. The profile shows over 150,000 clones, 75% to 85% of them singletons. To note about this clone: Its antigen is currently unknown.

The material sequenced was PBMCs. This sequence originates from a woman between 25 and 40 years old in good health and CMV-seropositive.

The CDR3 coding sequence is TGTGCCAGCAGTTTACTAGCGGGAACGGACGAGCAGTACTTC. This gives the protein CASSLLAGTDEQYF. This chain uses TRBV28 with TRBJ2-7, with 9 nucleotides matching TRBD2. The CDR3 extends over 14 amino acids. The trim removed 2 bases at V and 5 bases at J, leaving 4 bases unmatched. From germline, CDR1 is MDHEN and CDR2 SYDVKM. The variable domain in full, completed from reference TRBV28 and TRBJ2-7, reads DVKVTQSSRYLVKRTGEKVFLECVQDMDHENMFWYRQDPGLGLRLIYFSYDVKMKEKGDIPEGYSVSREKKERFSLILESASTNQTSMYLCASSLLAGTDEQYFGPGTRLTVT.